This TCR beta chain was sequenced in a study of T cells in Graves' hyperthyroidism and ophthalmopathy. As for this clonotype: Its specificity is unknown.

The investigators amplified TCR beta CDR3 regions from RNA transcripts. HTBI primers were employed in a first-round RT-PCR of the TCR CDR3. TCRdb reprocessed the multiplex PCR reads via MiXCR and lists one record per CDR3 protein. This table has 700,000 or so distinct CDR3 sequences, roughly 15% appearing once. Uncontrolled infections, other autoimmune diseases, pregnancy or lactation led to exclusion of patients. Notes on the study in general: Stable hyperthyroidism was told apart from ophthalmopathy by a model built on 13 V-J features. Researchers found most expanded thyroid clonotypes above 0.001 in blood as well.

The germline CDR1 and CDR2 sequences are KGHDR and SFDVKD. The length of the CDR3 is 12 residues. The germline V and J ends were trimmed by 4 bases and 8 bases, with 10 bases remaining between them. The source of this sequence is a woman between 45 and 60 years old with Graves' ophthalmopathy. Sequencing was carried out using blood. V usage is TRBV24-1 and J usage is TRBJ1-2; D ambiguous. The CDR3 bases are TGTGCCACCAGTGACCCCAAAAGGGGCTACACCTTC. Its protein product is CATSDPKRGYTF.